The rows below give T cell receptor beta chains drawn from one sample of a study of identifying expanded T cells in peripheral blood. TCRdb's table, derived via immunoSEQ multiplex PCR, lists solely in-frame clones and lacks some. Here the sample spans more than 75,000 clones, about nine tenths being singletons. Sequenced: blood. The receptors originated from a person between 18 and 75 years old in good health. Both conserved end residues are part of each CDR3. D genes are given only for firm matches. Clone size appears in some rows only: once, few, many, or a class for an expanded clone.

size | J | V | D | DNA | CDR3
NA | TRBJ1-1 | TRBV4-1 | TRBD1 | TGCGCCAGCAGCTCCGGGACAGGGTACTTCAACACTGAAGCTTTCTTT | CASSSGTGYFNTEAFF
NA | TRBJ1-2 | TRBV28 | NA | TGTGCCAGCAGTTTACTCAGAGATGGCTACACCTTC | CASSLLRDGYTF
NA | TRBJ2-3 | TRBV19 | NA | TGTGCCAGTAGTATCAGGGTACGCACAGATACGCAGTATTTT | CASSIRVRTDTQYF
NA | TRBJ2-3 | TRBV19 | NA | TGTGCCAGTAGTCTACTAAGCACAGATACGCAGTATTTT | CASSLLSTDTQYF
NA | TRBJ1-5 | TRBV18 | NA | TGTGCCAGCTCACCAGAGGGGTTTGGCAATCAGCCCCAGCATTTT | CASSPEGFGNQPQHF
NA | TRBJ2-2 | TRBV15 | TRBD1 | TGTGCCACCAGCTCGAGACAGGGCGACACCGGGGAGCTGTTTTTT | CATSSRQGDTGELFF
NA | TRBJ1-1 | TRBV28 | TRBD1 | TGTGCCAGCAGCCCTCGGACAGGTACTGAAGCTTTCTTT | CASSPRTGTEAFF
NA | TRBJ2-2 | TRBV6-4 | NA | TGTGCCAGCAGCCCCTCGCGGGATGTAGGCGGGGAGCTGTTTTTT | CASSPSRDVGGELFF
NA | TRBJ2-2 | TRBV9 | NA | TGTGCCAGCAGCTATGGAGGAGGAAGAAACACCGGGGAGCTGTTTTTT | CASSYGGGRNTGELFF
NA | TRBJ2-3 | TRBV6-5 | NA | TGTGCCAGCAGTTACTCGGGGGGTCCTAATTCAGATACGCAGTATTTT | CASSYSGGPNSDTQYF
NA | TRBJ2-5 | TRBV28 | NA | TGTGCCAGCAGCAGCCACGGGACAAACCTCGAAGAGACCCAGTACTTC | CASSSHGTNLEETQYF
NA | TRBJ1-1 | TRBV4-1 | NA | TGCGCCAGCAGCCAAGGGCCAGGGGTCGTCACTGAAGCTTTCTTT | CASSQGPGVVTEAFF
NA | TRBJ2-1 | TRBV30 | TRBD1 | TGTGCCTGGAGTGACCGGGACAGGGACTACAATGAGCAGTTCTTC | CAWSDRDRDYNEQFF
NA | TRBJ2-5 | TRBV27 | NA | TGTGCCAGCAGTCCTCAGGGACCAGAGACCCAGTACTTC | CASSPQGPETQYF
NA | TRBJ2-1 | TRBV10-1 | TRBD2 | TGCGCCAGCAGTAGCGGGAGTAGTTCCTACAATGAGCAGTTCTTC | CASSSGSSSYNEQFF
NA | TRBJ2-5 | TRBV28 | NA | TGTGCCAGCAGTTTTGCGTCCCTAGCCCTCGGGACCCAGTACTTC | CASSFASLALGTQYF
once | TRBJ2-7 | TRBV5-1 | TRBD2 | TGCGCCAGCAGCTTGGCCTGGCGGGGGGGCCCCTCCTACGAGCAGTACTTC | CASSLAWRGGPSYEQYF
NA | TRBJ2-5 | TRBV29-1 | TRBD2 | TGCAGCGTGGAGGGGACTAGCGGGAGGCCGGGAACCCAGTACTTC | CSVEGTSGRPGTQYF
once | TRBJ2-7 | TRBV6-1 | NA | TGTGCCAGCAGCCCTTACCGCGGGGAGCAGTACTTC | CASSPYRGEQYF
NA | TRBJ2-7 | TRBV5-1 | NA | TGCGCCAGCAGCCGGGTTTTTGGGGAGAATGGCGAGCAGTACTTC | CASSRVFGENGEQYF
NA | TRBJ2-1 | TRBV11-3 | TRBD2 | TGTGCCAGCAGCCCTAGCGGGAGGGCCTACAATGAGCAGTTCTTC | CASSPSGRAYNEQFF
NA | TRBJ2-3 | TRBV5-1 | TRBD2 | TGCGCCAGCAGCCAGCTAGCGGGGGGCACAGATACGCAGTATTTT | CASSQLAGGTDTQYF
NA | TRBJ2-7 | TRBV30 | NA | TGTGCCTGGGGGGGGCAGGATTACGAGCAGTACTTC | CAWGGQDYEQYF
NA | TRBJ2-2 | TRBV12-5 | TRBD2 | TGTGCTAGTGGTTTGGCAGCGGGGGCTGTCGGGGAGCTGTTTTTT | CASGLAAGAVGELFF
NA | TRBJ1-2 | TRBV16 | NA | TGTGCCAGCAGCCAATCGAGCACACCAGGAGATGGCTACACCTTC | CASSQSSTPGDGYTF
NA | TRBJ2-7 | TRBV2 | NA | TGTGCCAGCAGTGAATACGGGGCAGGTCGGGACGAGCAGTACTTC | CASSEYGAGRDEQYF
NA | TRBJ2-2 | TRBV7-8 | NA | TGTGCCAGCAGAGTGACAGGGAACACCGGGGAGCTGTTTTTT | CASRVTGNTGELFF
NA | TRBJ1-3 | TRBV5-1 | NA | TGCGCCAGCAGCTTGGGAAGTACTGGAAACACCATATATTTT | CASSLGSTGNTIYF
NA | TRBJ2-7 | TRBV13 | TRBD2 | TGTGCCAGCAGCTTAGGCCTAGCGGATTCCTACGAGCAGTACTTC | CASSLGLADSYEQYF
NA | TRBJ2-7 | TRBV5-6 | TRBD1 | TGTGCCAGCACCCGACAGGGATCAAACTACGAGCAGTACTTC | CASTRQGSNYEQYF
NA | TRBJ1-5 | TRBV28 | TRBD1 | TGTGCCAGCAGTGAGGCGGGACAGGGAGCTTATAGCAATCAGCCCCAGCATTTT | CASSEAGQGAYSNQPQHF
NA | TRBJ1-2 | TRBV5-6 | NA | TGTGCCAGCAGCTTGGTGGGCAGTTACTATGGCTACACCTTC | CASSLVGSYYGYTF